A selection of T cell receptor beta chains follows, all from one sample in a study of blood T cell repertoires in COVID-19. The data were produced by immunoSEQ multiplex PCR, yet TCRdb's version contains in-frame clones alone and is incomplete. The table has 250,000 or so clones, around nine tenths seen once. The source material was peripheral blood. All receptors derive from a man between 18 and 35 years old with active or convalescent COVID-19. Both conserved end residues are part of each CDR3. D genes are given only for firm matches. Expanded clones get a size class; other rows say once, few or many, or leave the size out.

clone_size	j_call	v_call	d_call	cdr3_nt	cdr3_aa
.	TRBJ1-4	TRBV23-1	.	TGCGCCAGCAGTCCCCGGGGCGAGAAGGTGGAGGGACTGTTTTTT	CASSPRGEKVEGLFF
.	TRBJ1-6	TRBV7-2	TRBD1	TGTGCCAGCAGCCTAGAACAGGGGGCCAGTCATTCACCCCTCCACTTT	CASSLEQGASHSPLHF
.	TRBJ2-3	TRBV7-3	.	TGTGCCAGCAGCGCCCTGGGACTTGATACGCAGTATTTT	CASSALGLDTQYF
.	TRBJ1-2	TRBV12-3/TRBV12-4	TRBD1	TGTGCCAGCAGACCCGGGACAGCCTATGGCTACACCTTC	CASRPGTAYGYTF
once	TRBJ1-2	TRBV7-2	.	TGTGCCAGCAGCTTAGGACAGCTATATGGCTACACCTTC	CASSLGQLYGYTF
.	TRBJ1-3	TRBV5-1	TRBD1	TGCGCCAGCAGCTCAGCCCCTCAGACAGGGCTAACATCCGGAAACACCATATATTTT	CASSSAPQTGLTSGNTIYF
.	TRBJ1-1	TRBV5-8	.	TGTGCCAGCAGCTTGTGGAGAAGCATGAACACTGAAGCTTTCTTT	CASSLWRSMNTEAFF
.	TRBJ1-2	TRBV30	TRBD1	TGTGCCTGGAGTGTAGAGACAGGGGATGGCTACACCTTC	CAWSVETGDGYTF
once	TRBJ1-3	TRBV7-9	TRBD1	TGTGCCAGCAGCGACTCGACTGGACAGGTCTCTGGAAACACCATATATTTT	CASSDSTGQVSGNTIYF
once	TRBJ1-1	TRBV4-3	.	TGCGCCAGCAGCCAAGATGGGAGGTTTGGTGAAGCTTTCTTT	CASSQDGRFGEAFF
once	TRBJ1-1	TRBV11-2	.	TGTGCCAGCAGCTTGCCGACAGTGATGAACACTGAAGCTTTCTTT	CASSLPTVMNTEAFF
.	TRBJ2-3	TRBV3-1/TRBV3-2	.	TGTGCCAGCAGCCTACTAGCTACAGATACGCAGTATTTT	CASSLLATDTQYF
.	TRBJ2-6	TRBV7-3	.	TGTGCCAGCAGCTCCTGGGAGGCTGGGGCCAACGTCCTGACTTTC	CASSSWEAGANVLTF
.	TRBJ2-1	TRBV19	TRBD2	TGTGCCAGTAGGACTAGCGGGGTCCTTTACAATGAGCAGTTCTTC	CASRTSGVLYNEQFF
.	TRBJ2-3	TRBV18	TRBD1	TGTGCCAGCTCACGACTACAGGGGGCATGGGATACGCAGTATTTT	CASSRLQGAWDTQYF
.	TRBJ2-7	TRBV7-9	TRBD1	TGTGCCAGCAGCTTAGCGGGACAGGGCGTCGGGTACGAGCAGTACTTC	CASSLAGQGVGYEQYF
.	TRBJ2-5	TRBV11-2	TRBD2	TGTGCCAGCAGCCTTCGACTAGCGGGAGAGGGCCTACAAGAGACCCAGTACTTC	CASSLRLAGEGLQETQYF
.	TRBJ1-1	TRBV19	TRBD1	TGTGCCAGCCGGGACAGGGGAATGAACACTGAAGCTTTCTTT	CASRDRGMNTEAFF
.	TRBJ1-5	TRBV7-8	TRBD1	TGTGCCAGCAGCCCCGTGGGACAGGGTAGCAATCAGCCCCAGCATTTT	CASSPVGQGSNQPQHF
.	TRBJ2-7	TRBV6-2/TRBV6-3	TRBD1	TGTGCCAGCAGTTACCGTGGGACAGCCGAGCAGTACTTC	CASSYRGTAEQYF
.	TRBJ1-6	TRBV9	.	TGTGCCAGCAGCGTCTCGGACAGCTATAATTCACCCCTCCACTTT	CASSVSDSYNSPLHF
once	TRBJ1-6	TRBV11-3	TRBD1	TGTGCCAGCAGTCGACGACAGGGTCATGTTTCACCCCTCCACTTT	CASSRRQGHVSPLHF
.	TRBJ2-2	TRBV15	.	TGTGCCACCAGCAGAGATAGTCAGAGGGTGTTTTTT	CATSRDSQRVFF
.	TRBJ2-7	TRBV29-1	.	TGCAGCGTTGATAATGGGGGGGAGCAGTACTTC	CSVDNGGEQYF
.	TRBJ2-5	TRBV3-1/TRBV3-2	TRBD2	TGTGCCAGCAGCCAGAGGGTGGGCCTAGCGGGATCGAGGGAGACCCAGTACTTC	CASSQRVGLAGSRETQYF
.	TRBJ1-5	TRBV15	TRBD1	TGTGCCACCAGCCGGCTTAGACAGGGTTCAAATCAGCCCCAGCATTTT	CATSRLRQGSNQPQHF
.	TRBJ1-2	TRBV19	.	TGTGCCAGTAGTTCCGATGGACAGAAAGGACATGGCTACACCTTC	CASSSDGQKGHGYTF
.	TRBJ2-1	TRBV2	TRBD1	TGTGCCAGCAGTGATGGGACAGGGGCTTCCTACAATGAGCAGTTCTTC	CASSDGTGASYNEQFF
.	TRBJ2-4	TRBV4-3	TRBD1	TGCGCCAGCAGCCAAGAACCGGGACAGGGGAGGCTACTAGCCAAAAACATTCAGTACTTC	CASSQEPGQGRLLAKNIQYF